The present entry profiles one TCR beta chain with its context. Its matching antigen is unknown. Transcripts of RNA were the source for amplifying TCR beta CDR3 regions. Amplification began with first-round RT-PCR using HTBI primers, then second-round multiplex PCR was performed. Each CDR3 protein is one row after TCRdb ran MiXCR on the multiplex PCR reads. The table lists about 1.2 million distinct CDR3 sequences, around a third of them singletons, with over 8.5% in the top ten. This CDR3 comprises 13 residues. In germline, CDR1 is MNHEY, CDR2 SMNVEV (reference sequence). Trimming cost V 1 base and J 6 bases, with 6 bases left between them. The sample is drawn from a study of Graves' ophthalmopathy and Graves' hyperthyroidism. Study in general: Cases classed as stable hyperthyroidism had no ophthalmopathy within 18 months of follow-up. Findings of the study overall: In blood appeared most of the expanded thyroid clonotypes whose frequency exceeded 0.001. Progression of ophthalmopathy was predicted by the model with 65% to 71% sensitivity and around 72% specificity.

New diagnoses, under 2 months' duration, and ages 18 to 65 characterized the hyperthyroidism patients. This clonotype originated in an adult man with Graves' hyperthyroidism. The J gene is TRBJ2-2, the V gene TRBV27; D gene ambiguous. Sample: peripheral blood or thyroid tissue (not recorded which). CDR3 amino acids: CASSLLSSGELFF. As DNA, the CDR3 is TGTGCCAGCAGTTTATTATCCTCCGGGGAGCTGTTTTTT.